This T cell receptor (beta chain) originates from a study of T-cell reconstitution after alpha-beta-depleted transplantation in children (dated by TCRdb to 2016 to 2018). About the investigation overall: Using TCR repertoire profiling, the study followed T-cell immune reconstitution in a quantitative way in children after TCRalphabeta/CD19-depleted allogeneic hematopoietic cell transplantation. On the study overall, not on this receptor specifically: In some patients, the high TCRbeta diversity seen at day 60 was put down to recipient T cells and intrathymic progenitors that had survived conditioning. Apparently early alphabetaT-cell count recovery about two months after transplant reportedly relied on only several hundred rapidly expanded clones derived from non-depleted graft cells. Over subsequent months, a decline in hyperexpanded clone frequencies was noted, and after one year, T-cell counts and TCRbeta diversity were mostly ascribed to newly produced T cells.

Library preparation employed PCR. The data were produced on an Illumina HiSeq 2500. Molecular barcoding was employed in the preparation of TCR libraries, with unique molecular identifiers being used to normalize TCRbeta repertoire quantification. TCRdb trimmed the raw reads at Q25, called clones with MiXCR and kept productive beta chains. One record per CDR3 amino acid sequence lists the most common genes and DNA. For this sample the table gives 440,000 or so distinct CDR3 sequences, of which around two fifths were detected only once. 25% to 30% of the sample rests with the top ten. In the paper's terms, the treatment or condition label means: allogeneic hematopoietic cell transplantation with graft depleted of TCRalphabeta T cells and CD19 B cells. The transplant recipients were children given TCRalphabeta/CD19-depleted allogeneic hematopoietic cell grafts. This clonotype was found a few times. Which antigen it targets is not known. The input lacks base qualities; no much larger clone sits a single base away.

The sequences come from PBMCs, collected before TCRalphabeta/CD19-depleted stem cell transplant. The TCR comes from a girl aged 2-10 years with aplastic anemia, due to receive a stem cell transplant.

CDR3 reads: CSARGASGTNEQFF. The sequence in DNA is TGCAGTGCTAGAGGGGCTAGCGGGACGAATGAGCAGTTCTTC. The rearranged chain carries TRBV20-1 and TRBJ2-1; 9 bases in between match TRBD2. Ends trimmed: V by 1 base, J by 7 bases; bases unmatched to a gene: 5. Per the germline V gene (reference sequence), DFQATT is the CDR1 and SNEGSKA is the CDR2. The CDR3 holds 14 amino acids from the cysteine to the phenylalanine. Here the CDR3 DNA is all that survives: 42 bases in frame from base 1.